This T cell receptor (beta chain) originates from a study of shared clonotypes between healthy human individuals. Overall study context: Three plates each covered CD4 naive and memory; CD8 naive two, CD8 memory one. General study findings and limits: The sole specimen, blood, was sampled, and tissue repertoires likely differ. As a rule, naive subsets had a larger estimated richness than memory subsets. The naive CD4 repertoires of a handful of donors were compared, and approximately 4.7% of clonotypes were shared.

Positive CCR7 selection of CD45RO-negative cells yielded the naive CD8 cells, and terminally differentiated effector memory CD45RA+ cells were excluded. Only one count was recorded for this clone. Its cognate antigen is unknown. The repertoire was sequenced with immunoSEQ multiplex PCR; TCRdb's copy has only in-frame clones and lacks some. This sample yields about 2.1 million clones, of which approximately 92% are seen a single time; about 1.6% belongs to the top ten. Germline V gene sequence: CDR1 SGHAT, CDR2 FQNNGV. V was shortened by 0 bases and J by 6 bases, with 7 bases between the two germline ends. The CDR3 length is 13 residues.

This receptor was obtained from a man between 18 and 29 years old in good health. Some clones in this sample may be carry-over from other donors' samples. The source material was naive CD8+ T cells from PBMCs. The rearrangement links TRBV11-2 to TRBJ2-3; the D is unclear. Here the CDR3 DNA reads TGTGCCAGCAGCTTAGAAGTCTCGGATACGCAGTATTTT. The encoded protein is CASSLEVSDTQYF.